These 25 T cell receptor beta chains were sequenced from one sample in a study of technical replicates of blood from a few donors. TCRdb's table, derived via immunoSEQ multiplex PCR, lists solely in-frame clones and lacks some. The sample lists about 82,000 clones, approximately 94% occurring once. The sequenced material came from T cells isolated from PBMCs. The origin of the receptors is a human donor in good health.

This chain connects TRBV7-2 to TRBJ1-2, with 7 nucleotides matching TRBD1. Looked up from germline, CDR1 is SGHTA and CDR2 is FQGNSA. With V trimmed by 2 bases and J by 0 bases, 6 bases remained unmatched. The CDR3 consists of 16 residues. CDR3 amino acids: CASSLTGAPSNYGYTF. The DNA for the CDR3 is TGTGCCAGCAGCTTAACAGGGGCCCCCTCTAACTATGGCTACACCTTC.

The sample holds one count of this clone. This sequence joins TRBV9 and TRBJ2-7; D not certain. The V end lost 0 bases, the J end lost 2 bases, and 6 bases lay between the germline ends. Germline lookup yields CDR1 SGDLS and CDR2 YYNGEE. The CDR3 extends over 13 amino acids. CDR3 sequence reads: CASSVDSPYEQYF. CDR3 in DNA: TGTGCCAGCAGCGTAGACAGCCCCTACGAGCAGTACTTC.

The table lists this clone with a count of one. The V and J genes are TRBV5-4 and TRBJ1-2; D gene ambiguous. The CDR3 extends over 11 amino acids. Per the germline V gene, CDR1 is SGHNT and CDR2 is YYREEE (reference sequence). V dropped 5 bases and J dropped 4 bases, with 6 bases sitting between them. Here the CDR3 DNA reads TGTGCCAGCAGTTCCATCTATGGCTACACCTTC. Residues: CASSSIYGYTF.

The DNA of the CDR3 is TGTGCCAGCAGCCAAGGTTTGGCAGATGAAAAACTGTTTTTT. Residues: CASSQGLADEKLFF. The V call is TRBV4-2, the J call TRBJ1-4; the D is unclear. Trimming took off 1 base at V and 6 bases at J, with 9 bases between the two ends. The CDR3 is 14 residues long. The germline gives CDR1 LGHNA, CDR2 YNFKEQ.

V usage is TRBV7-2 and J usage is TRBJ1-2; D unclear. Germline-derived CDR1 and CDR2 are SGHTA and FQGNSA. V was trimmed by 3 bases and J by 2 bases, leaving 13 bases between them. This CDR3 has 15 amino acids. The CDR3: CASSFYRESNYGYTF. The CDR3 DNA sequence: TGTGCCAGCAGCTTTTACCGGGAGTCGAACTATGGCTACACCTTC.

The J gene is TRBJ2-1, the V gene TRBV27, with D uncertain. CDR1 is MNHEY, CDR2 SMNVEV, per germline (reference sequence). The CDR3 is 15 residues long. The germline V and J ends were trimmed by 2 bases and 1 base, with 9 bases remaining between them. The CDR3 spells CASSLRSFSYNEQFF. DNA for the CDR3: TGTGCCAGCAGTTTACGTTCTTTTTCCTACAATGAGCAGTTCTTC.

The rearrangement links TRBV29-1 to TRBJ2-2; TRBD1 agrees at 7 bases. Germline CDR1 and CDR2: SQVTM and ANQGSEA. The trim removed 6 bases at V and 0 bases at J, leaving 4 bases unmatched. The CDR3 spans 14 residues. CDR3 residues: CSVRGTANTGELFF. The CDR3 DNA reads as TGCAGCGTGAGGGGGACAGCGAACACCGGGGAGCTGTTTTTT.

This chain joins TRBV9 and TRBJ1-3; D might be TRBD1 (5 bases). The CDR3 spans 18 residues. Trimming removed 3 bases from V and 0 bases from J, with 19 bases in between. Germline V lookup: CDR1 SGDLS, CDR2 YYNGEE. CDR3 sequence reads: CASSAGGTAETSGNTIYF. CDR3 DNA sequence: TGTGCCAGCAGCGCCGGCGGGACCGCCGAAACCTCTGGAAACACCATATATTTT.

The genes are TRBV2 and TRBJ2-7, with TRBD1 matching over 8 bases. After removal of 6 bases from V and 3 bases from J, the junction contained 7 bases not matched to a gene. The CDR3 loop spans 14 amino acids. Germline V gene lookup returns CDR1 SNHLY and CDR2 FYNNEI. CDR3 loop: CASSVGRGLYEQYF. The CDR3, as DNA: TGTGCCAGCAGCGTCGGCAGGGGGCTCTACGAGCAGTACTTC.

The CDR3 here is CASSMSSYEQYF. Written as DNA, the CDR3 is TGTGCCAGCAGCATGAGCTCCTACGAGCAGTACTTC. V and J are TRBV7-2 and TRBJ2-7; no reliable D call. The CDR3 covers 12 residues. The germline V gene encodes CDR1 SGHTA and CDR2 FQGNSA. Trimming took 5 bases from V and 0 from J, leaving 5 bases between them.

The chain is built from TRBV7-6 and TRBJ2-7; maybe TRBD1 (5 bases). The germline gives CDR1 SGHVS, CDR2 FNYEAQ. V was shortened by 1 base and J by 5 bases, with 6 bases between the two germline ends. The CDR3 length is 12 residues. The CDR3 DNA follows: TGTGCCAGCAGCTTAGTAGGGGACGAGCAGTACTTC. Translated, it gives CASSLVGDEQYF. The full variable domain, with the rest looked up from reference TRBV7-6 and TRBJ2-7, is GAGVSQSPRYKVTKRGQDVALRCDPISGHVSLYWYRQALGQGPEFLTYFNYEAQQDKSGLPNDRFSAERPEGSISTLTIQRTEQRDSAMYRCASSLVGDEQYFGPGTRLTVT.

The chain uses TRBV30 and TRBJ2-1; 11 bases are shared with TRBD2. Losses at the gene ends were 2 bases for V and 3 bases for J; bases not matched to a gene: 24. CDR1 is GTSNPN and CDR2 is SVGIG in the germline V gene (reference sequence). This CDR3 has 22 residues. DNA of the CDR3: TGTGCCTGGAGTACCACTAGCGGGAGCGACCTGAAATTCCTACGGGGCTACAATGAGCAGTTCTTC. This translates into CAWSTTSGSDLKFLRGYNEQFF.

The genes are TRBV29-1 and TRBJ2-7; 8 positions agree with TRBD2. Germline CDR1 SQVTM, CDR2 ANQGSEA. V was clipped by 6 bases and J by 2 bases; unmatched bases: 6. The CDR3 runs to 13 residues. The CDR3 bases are TGCAGCGTCGCGACTAGCGCTCCCTACGAGCAGTACTTC. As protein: CSVATSAPYEQYF.

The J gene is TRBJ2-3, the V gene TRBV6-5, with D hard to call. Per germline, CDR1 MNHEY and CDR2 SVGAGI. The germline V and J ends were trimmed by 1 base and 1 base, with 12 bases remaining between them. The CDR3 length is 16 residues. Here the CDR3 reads CASSYLRVVGTDTQYF. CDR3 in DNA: TGTGCCAGCAGTTACTTGCGTGTGGTGGGCACAGATACGCAGTATTTT.

CDR3 sequence: CASSLEGAFSTDTQYF. Here the CDR3 DNA reads TGCGCCAGCAGCTTGGAAGGGGCGTTCAGCACAGATACGCAGTATTTT. The rearrangement uses TRBV5-1 and TRBJ2-3; weak D call: TRBD1 (5 bases). Trimming took 0 bases from V and 0 from J, leaving 11 bases between them. Germline lookup yields CDR1 SGHRS and CDR2 YFSETQ. The CDR3 covers 16 residues.

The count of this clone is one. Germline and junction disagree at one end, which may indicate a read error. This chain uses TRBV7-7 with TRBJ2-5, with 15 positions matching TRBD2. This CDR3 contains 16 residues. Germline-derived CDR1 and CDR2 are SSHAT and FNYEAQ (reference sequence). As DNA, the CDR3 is TGTGCTAGCAGCTTCTCCGGGACTAGCGGGAGGGAGACCCAGTACTTC. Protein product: CASSFSGTSGRETQYF.

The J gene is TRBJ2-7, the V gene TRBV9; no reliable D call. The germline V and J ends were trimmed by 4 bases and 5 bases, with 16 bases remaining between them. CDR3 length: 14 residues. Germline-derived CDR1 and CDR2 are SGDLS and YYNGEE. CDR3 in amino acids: CASSFVEYGDEQYF. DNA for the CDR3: TGTGCCAGCAGCTTTGTAGAGTATGGTGACGAGCAGTACTTC. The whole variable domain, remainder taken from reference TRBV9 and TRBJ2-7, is DSGVTQTPKHLITATGQRVTLRCSPRSGDLSVYWYQQSLDQGLQFLIQYYNGEERAKGNILERFSAQQFPDLHSELNLSSLELGDSALYFCASSFVEYGDEQYFGPGTRLTVT.

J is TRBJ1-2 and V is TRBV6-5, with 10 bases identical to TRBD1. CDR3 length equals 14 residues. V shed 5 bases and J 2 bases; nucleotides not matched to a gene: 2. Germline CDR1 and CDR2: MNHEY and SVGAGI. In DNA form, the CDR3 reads TGTGCCAGCAGTCGGGACAGGGGCAACTATGGCTACACCTTC. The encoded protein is CASSRDRGNYGYTF.

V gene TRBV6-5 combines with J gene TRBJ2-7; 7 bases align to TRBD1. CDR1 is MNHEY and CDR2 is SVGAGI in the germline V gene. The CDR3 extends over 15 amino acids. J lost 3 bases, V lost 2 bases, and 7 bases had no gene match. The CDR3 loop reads CASSYAWGQHYEQYF. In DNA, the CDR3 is TGTGCCAGCAGTTACGCGTGGGGACAGCACTACGAGCAGTACTTC.

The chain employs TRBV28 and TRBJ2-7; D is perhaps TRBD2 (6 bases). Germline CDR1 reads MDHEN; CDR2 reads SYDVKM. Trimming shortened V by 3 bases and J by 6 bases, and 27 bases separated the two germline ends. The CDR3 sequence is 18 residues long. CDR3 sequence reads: CASSLLTGTVDLYREQYF. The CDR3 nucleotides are TGTGCCAGCAGTTTGTTGACCGGGACTGTGGACTTATACCGCGAGCAGTACTTC.

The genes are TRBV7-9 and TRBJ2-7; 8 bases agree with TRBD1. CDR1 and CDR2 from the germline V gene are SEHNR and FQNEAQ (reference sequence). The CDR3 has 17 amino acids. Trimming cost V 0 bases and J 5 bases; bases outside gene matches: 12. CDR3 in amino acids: CASSLAGRGTGRDEQYF. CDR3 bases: TGTGCCAGCAGCTTAGCTGGTAGAGGGACAGGCAGAGACGAGCAGTACTTC. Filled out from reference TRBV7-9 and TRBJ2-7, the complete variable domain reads DTGVSQNPRHKITKRGQNVTFRCDPISEHNRLYWYRQTLGQGPEFLTYFQNEAQLEKSRLLSDRFSAERPKGSFSTLEIQRTEQGDSAMYLCASSLAGRGTGRDEQYFGPGTRLTVT.

CDR3 region: CASSSGRAPNEKLFF. The CDR3 nucleotides are TGCGCCAGCAGCTCCGGGCGGGCTCCTAATGAAAAACTGTTTTTT. This sequence joins TRBV5-1 and TRBJ1-4; D gene unclear. V shed 3 bases and J shed 3 bases, with 12 bases lying between them. The CDR3 is 15 amino acids. Germline CDR1 is SGHRS and CDR2 is YFSETQ.

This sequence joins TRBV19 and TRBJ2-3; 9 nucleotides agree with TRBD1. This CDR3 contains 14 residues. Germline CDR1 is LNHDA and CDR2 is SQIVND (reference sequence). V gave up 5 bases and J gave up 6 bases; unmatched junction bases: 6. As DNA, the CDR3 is TGTGCCAGTAGTCGGGACAGGGAATTGGATACGCAGTATTTT. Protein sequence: CASSRDRELDTQYF.

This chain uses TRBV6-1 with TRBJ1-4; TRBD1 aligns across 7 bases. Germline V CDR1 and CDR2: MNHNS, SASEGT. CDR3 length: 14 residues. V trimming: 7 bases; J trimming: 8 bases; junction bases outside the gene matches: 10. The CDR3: CASTLTGLREKLFF. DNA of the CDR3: TGTGCCAGCACCCTGACAGGGTTGAGAGAAAAACTGTTTTTT.

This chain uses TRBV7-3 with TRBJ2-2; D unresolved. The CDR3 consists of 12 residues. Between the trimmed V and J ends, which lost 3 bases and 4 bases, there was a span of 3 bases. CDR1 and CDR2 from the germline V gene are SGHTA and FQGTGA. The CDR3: CASSFSTGELFF. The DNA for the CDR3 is TGTGCCAGCAGCTTCAGCACCGGGGAGCTGTTTTTT.